This TCR beta chain is from a study of OX40 agonist ivuxolimab in advanced cancers. Study at large: Males comprised 82.7% of the group, whose mean age was approximately 60 years (range 23 to 79). Whole-study findings and limits: Clonal expansion from baseline to week 6 occurred in both CD4+ and CD8+ T cells.

The data were produced by immunoSEQ multiplex PCR, yet TCRdb's version contains in-frame clones alone and is incomplete. The sample lists 50,000 to 60,000 clones, approximately 83% occurring once. CDR3 size: 13 residues. CDR1 SGHAT and CDR2 FQNNGV come from the germline V gene. Trimming removed 1 base from V and 4 bases from J, with 8 bases in between. As concerns this clone: The antigen remains undetermined.

V is TRBV11-2 and J is TRBJ2-7; D is uncertain. The sample here was CD4+ or CD8+ T cells sorted from blood, taken in a trial of the OX40 agonist ivuxolimab. The TCR was taken from an adult with an advanced solid tumor such as melanoma, head and neck, liver or kidney cancer. Written as DNA, the CDR3 is TGTGCCAGCAGCTTAGGCGCTGGGTACGAGCAGTACTTC. Its translation is CASSLGAGYEQYF.